This T cell receptor beta chain originates from a study of PD-1 blockade in classical Hodgkin lymphoma. Study-wide background: Patients were dosed intravenously with nivolumab at 3 mg/kg every 2 weeks.

Every patient had relapsed following autologous stem cell transplantation, and cohorts differed in brentuximab vedotin exposure. The CDR3 covers 12 residues. Germline CDR1 reads SQVTM; CDR2 reads ANQGSEA. The V end lost 4 bases, the J end lost 5 bases, and 12 bases lay between the germline ends. Regarding the study as a whole: A significant rise in TCR diversity by C4D1 was seen for CD4+ but not CD8+ cells.

Points on this clone: Its specificity is not known.

Libraries were prepared by immunoSEQ multiplex PCR; TCRdb keeps only in-frame clonotypes and omits some of them. The data hold 15,000 to 20,000 clones, with around 79% observed a single time. This chain links TRBV29-1 with TRBJ2-7; maybe TRBD1 (5 bases). This specimen was peripheral blood mononuclear cells (PBMCs), taken before the second cycle of nivolumab. This sequence was found in a human donor with classical Hodgkin lymphoma. The CDR3 coding sequence is TGCAGCGTTGGTCAGGGTTCCCACGAGCAGTACTTC. Amino acids: CSVGQGSHEQYF.